Listed below are T cell receptor beta chains from one sample, sequenced in a study of immune evolution from preneoplasia to lung adenocarcinoma. Measured with immunoSEQ multiplex PCR; TCRdb has only the in-frame clones, and not every one. This sample has some 5,000 clones; around 73% occur once, and the top ten carry approximately 9%. The sequenced material came from FFPE normal lung tissue adjacent to the tumor. These receptors all stem from a person aged 50-70 years with lung adenocarcinoma. CDR3s include the opening cysteine and the closing phenylalanine or tryptophan. D genes are given only for firm matches. The size entry is marked missing in some rows and otherwise reads once, few, many or a size class.

TRBV15	TRBD1	-	TRBJ2-4	CATSKRQGKNIQYF	TGTGCCACCAGCAAAAGACAGGGTAAAAACATTCAGTACTTC
TRBV2	-	-	TRBJ2-7	CASSEGPWRGLREQYF	TGTGCCAGCAGTGAAGGCCCCTGGAGGGGGCTAAGGGAGCAGTACTTC
TRBV4-1	TRBD1	-	TRBJ1-5	CASSFGQGDQPQHF	TGCGCCAGCAGCTTTGGACAGGGTGATCAGCCCCAGCATTTT
TRBV6-4	-	few	TRBJ2-2	CASSPGVDTGELFF	TGTGCCAGCAGTCCAGGGGTGGACACCGGGGAGCTGTTTTTT
TRBV5-8	-	-	TRBJ1-1	CASSLMGSLNTEAFF	TGTGCCAGCAGCTTGATGGGCAGTTTGAACACTGAAGCTTTCTTT
TRBV11-1	TRBD1	-	TRBJ2-7	CASSSHRGVYEQYF	TGTGCCAGCAGCTCCCACAGGGGCGTCTACGAGCAGTACTTC
TRBV6-5	TRBD1	-	TRBJ2-7	CASSYSGQGGEQYF	TGTGCCAGCAGTTACTCGGGACAGGGCGGTGAGCAGTACTTC
TRBV5-1	TRBD2	few	TRBJ2-2	CASSGTITTGELFF	TGCGCCAGCAGCGGGACTATAACCACCGGGGAGCTGTTTTTT
TRBV5-6	-	-	TRBJ1-2	CASSWGGGRLNYGYTF	TGTGCCAGCAGCTGGGGGGGTGGCAGACTTAACTATGGCTACACCTTC
TRBV4-1	-	-	TRBJ2-1	CASSQDPGLSYNEQFF	TGCGCCAGCAGCCAAGATCCCGGACTATCCTACAATGAGCAGTTCTTC
TRBV7-9	-	-	TRBJ1-5	CASSLPFGGPQHF	TGTGCCAGCAGCCTCCCGTTTGGGGGGCCCCAGCATTTT
TRBV6-5	-	-	TRBJ2-7	CASSYAVGLTYEQYF	TGTGCCAGCAGTTACGCGGTAGGCCTTACCTACGAGCAGTACTTC
TRBV4-1	TRBD1	-	TRBJ1-4	CASSHHLYGTGSNEKLFF	TGCGCCAGCAGCCATCACCTCTACGGGACAGGGTCTAATGAAAAACTGTTTTTT
TRBV30	TRBD1	-	TRBJ1-2	CAWSTGQLTNGGYTF	TGTGCCTGGAGTACGGGACAGCTGACGAATGGTGGCTACACCTTC
TRBV28	-	-	TRBJ1-2	CASSRSDGYTF	TGTGCCAGCAGCCGTAGCGACGGCTACACCTTC
TRBV5-1	TRBD1	-	TRBJ1-4	CASSSTGQPTNEKLFF	TGCGCCAGCAGCTCCACGGGACAGCCAACTAATGAAAAACTGTTTTTT
TRBV10-3	-	-	TRBJ2-2	CASTLGEALGTGELFF	TGTGCCAGCACCTTGGGGGAGGCTCTGGGGACCGGGGAGCTGTTTTTT
TRBV5-1	-	-	TRBJ2-1	CASRVDSSSYNEQFF	TGCGCCAGCAGAGTGGACAGTAGCTCCTACAATGAGCAGTTCTTC
TRBV11-3	TRBD2	-	TRBJ2-1	CASSPSPGTSRIF	TGTGCCAGCAGCCCCTCCCCCGGGACTAGCCGAATCTTC
TRBV2	-	few	TRBJ2-5	CASSGLTGVQETQYF	TGTGCCAGCAGTGGGCTCACGGGGGTTCAAGAGACCCAGTACTTC
TRBV29-1	-	large	TRBJ1-2	CSVEGGRGGYTF	TGCAGCGTTGAAGGGGGTAGAGGTGGCTACACCTTC
TRBV18	TRBD2	few	TRBJ2-2	CASSPPSGSRAELFF	TGTGCCAGCTCACCACCGAGCGGGAGCAGAGCGGAGCTGTTTTTT
TRBV5-1	-	-	TRBJ2-3	CASSLGEATDTQYF	TGCGCCAGCAGCTTGGGGGAGGCTACAGATACGCAGTATTTT
TRBV18	TRBD2	-	TRBJ2-2	CASSPIANAYLAGTGELFF	TGTGCCAGCTCACCGATTGCGAATGCGTACCTAGCGGGGACCGGGGAGCTGTTTTTT
TRBV2	TRBD1	-	TRBJ1-1	CASSGDRDRGRVTEAFF	TGTGCCAGCAGTGGGGACCGGGACAGGGGGCGTGTCACTGAAGCTTTCTTT
TRBV5-1	TRBD2	-	TRBJ2-3	CASSSGGLAGGSDTQYF	TGCGCCAGCAGCTCGGGGGGACTAGCGGGGGGCTCAGATACGCAGTATTTT
TRBV7-6	-	few	TRBJ1-2	CASSFAAGQGYTF	TGTGCCAGCAGCTTCGCGGCGGGGCAAGGCTACACCTTC
TRBV5-1	-	few	TRBJ1-3	CASSLGDYSGNTIYF	TGCGCCAGCAGCTTGGGGGATTACTCTGGAAACACCATATATTTT
TRBV14	TRBD1	-	TRBJ1-1	CASSQGTGMYTEAFF	TGTGCCAGCAGCCAAGGGACAGGAATGTACACTGAAGCTTTCTTT
TRBV15	-	-	TRBJ2-6	CATSRGRSTGANVLTF	TGTGCCACCAGCAGGGGGCGGTCTACTGGGGCCAACGTCCTGACTTTC
TRBV4-2	-	once	TRBJ2-5	CASSPGTSRETQYF	TGTGCCAGCAGCCCCGGAACTAGCCGGGAGACCCAGTACTTC
TRBV6-5	TRBD1	once	TRBJ2-5	CASSYSTGGWETQYF	TGTGCCAGCAGTTACTCCACAGGGGGGTGGGAGACCCAGTACTTC
TRBV6-1	TRBD2	-	TRBJ2-2	CASSDGHPLAGDTGELFF	TGTGCCAGCAGTGATGGGCACCCACTAGCGGGAGATACCGGGGAGCTGTTTTTT
TRBV21-1	-	-	TRBJ2-7	CASSGGWTFRYEQYF	TGTGCCAGCAGCGGAGGGTGGACTTTTCGGTACGAGCAGTACTTC
TRBV29-1	TRBD1	-	TRBJ2-7	CSVAGQGYEQYF	TGCAGCGTTGCGGGACAGGGCTACGAGCAGTACTTC
TRBV4-1	-	-	TRBJ1-2	CASSQASTASYGYTF	TGCGCCAGCAGCCAAGCATCAACAGCCTCCTATGGCTACACCTTC
TRBV28	-	-	TRBJ2-1	CASRARYNEQFF	TGTGCCAGCAGGGCTCGGTACAATGAGCAGTTCTTC
TRBV6-4	TRBD2	-	TRBJ2-3	CASSDSRAGADTQYF	TGTGCCAGCAGTGACTCCCGGGCGGGGGCAGATACGCAGTATTTT
TRBV6-5	-	few	TRBJ2-2	CASSSMGVNTGELFF	TGTGCCAGCAGTTCTATGGGGGTGAACACCGGGGAGCTGTTTTTT
TRBV5-1	-	-	TRBJ2-1	CASSPGGVNEQFF	TGCGCCAGCTCGCCAGGCGGGGTTAATGAGCAGTTCTTC
TRBV5-1	TRBD2	-	TRBJ2-7	CASSSGLAGGGKQYF	TGCGCCAGCAGCTCAGGACTAGCGGGAGGGGGGAAGCAGTACTTC
TRBV7-9	TRBD1	-	TRBJ1-2	CASSWGTRDRVYGYTF	TGTGCCAGCAGCTGGGGCACCCGGGACAGGGTCTATGGCTACACCTTC
TRBV30	-	-	TRBJ1-1	CALQEMNTEAFF	TGTGCCTTACAGGAGATGAACACTGAAGCTTTCTTT
TRBV28	TRBD1	-	TRBJ2-7	CASRRTGYEQYF	TGTGCCAGCAGAAGGACAGGGTACGAGCAGTACTTC
TRBV18	TRBD2	-	TRBJ2-1	CASSPQTSGVNSYNEQFF	TGTGCCAGCTCACCCCAGACTAGCGGGGTCAACTCCTACAATGAGCAGTTCTTC
TRBV4-1	-	-	TRBJ1-5	CASSQDETGNQPQHF	TGCGCCAGCAGCCAAGACGAGACGGGCAATCAGCCCCAGCATTTT
TRBV13	TRBD1	-	TRBJ2-1	CASSPGQGYNEQFF	TGTGCCAGCAGCCCCGGACAGGGATACAATGAGCAGTTCTTC
TRBV30	-	-	TRBJ1-1	CAWRVLNTEAFF	TGTGCCTGGAGGGTATTGAACACTGAAGCTTTCTTT
TRBV7-2	-	-	TRBJ2-5	CASSRPVTETQYF	TGTGCCAGCAGCCGACCCGTTACAGAGACCCAGTACTTC
TRBV29-1	TRBD2	-	TRBJ2-1	CSVEDGGLAGGAYNEQFF	TGCAGCGTTGAAGATGGTGGACTAGCGGGTGGGGCCTACAATGAGCAGTTCTTC
TRBV6-1	TRBD1	few	TRBJ2-7	CASSVETGASYEQYF	TGTGCCAGCAGCGTTGAGACAGGGGCCTCCTACGAGCAGTACTTC
TRBV6-1	TRBD1	once	TRBJ1-1	CASVDRATEAFF	TGTGCCAGCGTCGACAGGGCCACTGAAGCTTTCTTT
TRBV5-4	-	-	TRBJ2-3	CASSMNDRVGTDTQYF	TGTGCCAGCAGCATGAACGACAGAGTAGGCACAGATACGCAGTATTTT
TRBV29-1	TRBD1	-	TRBJ2-5	CSVERTGRETQYF	TGCAGCGTTGAACGGACAGGGAGGGAGACCCAGTACTTC
TRBV6-1	TRBD2	-	TRBJ2-1	CASSEERTSGRAEQFF	TGTGCCAGCAGTGAAGAGCGGACTAGCGGGAGGGCTGAGCAGTTCTTC
TRBV29-1	-	-	TRBJ1-3	CSGMTGHSGNTIYF	TGCAGCGGGATGACAGGCCACTCTGGAAACACCATATATTTT